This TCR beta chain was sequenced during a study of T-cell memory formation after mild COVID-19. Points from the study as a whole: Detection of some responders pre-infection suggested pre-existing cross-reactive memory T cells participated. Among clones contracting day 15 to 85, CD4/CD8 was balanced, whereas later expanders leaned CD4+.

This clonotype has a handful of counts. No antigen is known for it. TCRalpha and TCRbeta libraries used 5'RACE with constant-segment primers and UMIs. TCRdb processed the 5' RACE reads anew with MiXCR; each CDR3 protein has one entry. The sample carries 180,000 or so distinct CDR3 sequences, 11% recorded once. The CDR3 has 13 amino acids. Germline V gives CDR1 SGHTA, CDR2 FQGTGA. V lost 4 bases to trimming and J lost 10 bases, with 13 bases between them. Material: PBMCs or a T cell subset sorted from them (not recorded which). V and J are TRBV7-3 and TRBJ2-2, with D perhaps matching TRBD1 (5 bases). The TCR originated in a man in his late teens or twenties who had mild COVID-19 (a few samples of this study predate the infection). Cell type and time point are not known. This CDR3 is CASSSHQGVELFF. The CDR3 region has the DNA TGTGCCAGCAGCTCCCATCAGGGCGTGGAGCTGTTTTTT.